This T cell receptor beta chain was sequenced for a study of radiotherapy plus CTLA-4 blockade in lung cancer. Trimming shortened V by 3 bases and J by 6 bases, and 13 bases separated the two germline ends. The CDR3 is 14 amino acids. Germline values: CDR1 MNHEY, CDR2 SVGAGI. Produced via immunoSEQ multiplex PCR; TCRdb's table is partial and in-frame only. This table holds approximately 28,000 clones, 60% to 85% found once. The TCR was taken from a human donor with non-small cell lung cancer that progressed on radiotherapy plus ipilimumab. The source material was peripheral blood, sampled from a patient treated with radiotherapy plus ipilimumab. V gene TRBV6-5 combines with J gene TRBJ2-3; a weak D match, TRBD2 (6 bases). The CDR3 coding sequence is TGTGCCAGCAGTTATTCCGGGGCGGGGGATACGCAGTATTTT. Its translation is CASSYSGAGDTQYF.